Included here is one T cell receptor beta chain sequence, with context. Libraries were prepared by immunoSEQ multiplex PCR; TCRdb keeps only in-frame clonotypes and omits some of them. Among some 10,000 clones listed, 94% were seen once. The record originates from a study of technical replicates of blood from several donors. After removal of 6 bases from V and 8 bases from J, the junction contained 12 bases not matched to a gene. Germline lookup yields CDR1 LNHDA and CDR2 SQIVND (reference sequence). This CDR3 spans 15 amino acids. Sequencing was carried out using PBMCs. The receptor was derived from a human donor in good health. This sequence joins TRBV19 and TRBJ2-1; 8 bases are shared with TRBD2. The DNA for the CDR3 is TGTGCCAGTAGCCCCGGGACTAGTGAGGGACATGAGCAGTTCTTC. Translated: CASSPGTSEGHEQFF.